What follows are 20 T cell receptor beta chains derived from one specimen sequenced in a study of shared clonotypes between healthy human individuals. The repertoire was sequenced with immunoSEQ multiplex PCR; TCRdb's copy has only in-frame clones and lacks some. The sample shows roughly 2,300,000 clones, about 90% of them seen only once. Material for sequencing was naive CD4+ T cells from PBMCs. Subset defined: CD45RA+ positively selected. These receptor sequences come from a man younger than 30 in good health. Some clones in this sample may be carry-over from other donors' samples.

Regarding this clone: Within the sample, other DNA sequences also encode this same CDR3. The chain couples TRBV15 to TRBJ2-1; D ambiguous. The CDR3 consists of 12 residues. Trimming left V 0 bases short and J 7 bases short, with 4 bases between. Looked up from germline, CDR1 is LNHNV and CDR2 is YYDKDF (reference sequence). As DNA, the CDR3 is TGTGCCACCAGCAGAGATCAGAATGAGCAGTTCTTC. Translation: CATSRDQNEQFF.

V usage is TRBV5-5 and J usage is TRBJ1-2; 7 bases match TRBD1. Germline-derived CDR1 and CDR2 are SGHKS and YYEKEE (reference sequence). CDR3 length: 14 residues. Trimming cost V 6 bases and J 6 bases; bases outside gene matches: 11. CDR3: CASNPPRGRDGYTF. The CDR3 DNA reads TGTGCCAGCAACCCCCCCAGGGGGAGGGATGGCTACACCTTC.

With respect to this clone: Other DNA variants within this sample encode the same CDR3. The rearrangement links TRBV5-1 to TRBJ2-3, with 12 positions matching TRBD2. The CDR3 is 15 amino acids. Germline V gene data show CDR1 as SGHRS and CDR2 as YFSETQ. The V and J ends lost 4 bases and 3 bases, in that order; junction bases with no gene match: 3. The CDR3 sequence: CASSTGLAGTDTQYF. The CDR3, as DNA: TGCGCCAGCAGCACCGGACTAGCGGGAACAGATACGCAGTATTTT.

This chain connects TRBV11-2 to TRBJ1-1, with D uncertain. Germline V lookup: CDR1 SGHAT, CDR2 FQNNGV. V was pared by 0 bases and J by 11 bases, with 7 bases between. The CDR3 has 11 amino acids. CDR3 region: CASSLDGGAFF. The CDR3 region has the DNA TGTGCCAGCAGCTTAGATGGAGGGGCTTTCTTT.

CDR3 sequence: CASSPGTTDTQYF. As DNA, the CDR3 is TGCGCCAGCAGCCCTGGGACCACAGATACGCAGTATTTT. The chain couples TRBV5-1 to TRBJ2-3; D tentatively fits TRBD1 or TRBD2 (5 bases each). The V gene lost 4 bases and the J gene lost 2 bases, with 8 bases spanning the gap. CDR1 and CDR2 (germline): SGHRS, YFSETQ. The CDR3 totals 13 residues.

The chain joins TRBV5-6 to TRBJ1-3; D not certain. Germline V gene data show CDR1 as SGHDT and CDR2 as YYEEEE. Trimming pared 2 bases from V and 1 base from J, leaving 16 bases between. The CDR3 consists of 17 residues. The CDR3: CASSFYPRSQSGNTIYF. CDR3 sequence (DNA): TGTGCCAGCAGCTTCTATCCTCGGTCCCAATCTGGAAACACCATATATTTT.

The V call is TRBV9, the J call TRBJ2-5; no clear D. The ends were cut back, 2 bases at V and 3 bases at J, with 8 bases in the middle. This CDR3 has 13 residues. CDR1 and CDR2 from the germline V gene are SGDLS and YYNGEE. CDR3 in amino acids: CASSVLQEETQYF. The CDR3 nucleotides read TGTGCCAGCAGCGTCTTGCAGGAAGAGACCCAGTACTTC. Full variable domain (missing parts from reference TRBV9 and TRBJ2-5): DSGVTQTPKHLITATGQRVTLRCSPRSGDLSVYWYQQSLDQGLQFLIQYYNGEERAKGNILERFSAQQFPDLHSELNLSSLELGDSALYFCASSVLQEETQYFGPGTRLLVL.

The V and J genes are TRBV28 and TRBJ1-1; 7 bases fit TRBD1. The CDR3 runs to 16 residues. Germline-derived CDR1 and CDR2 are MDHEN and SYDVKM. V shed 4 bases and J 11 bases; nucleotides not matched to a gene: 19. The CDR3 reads CASSSLGAGGSFRAFF. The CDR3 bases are TGTGCCAGCAGTTCCCTGGGGGCAGGGGGTAGTTTTAGGGCTTTCTTT.

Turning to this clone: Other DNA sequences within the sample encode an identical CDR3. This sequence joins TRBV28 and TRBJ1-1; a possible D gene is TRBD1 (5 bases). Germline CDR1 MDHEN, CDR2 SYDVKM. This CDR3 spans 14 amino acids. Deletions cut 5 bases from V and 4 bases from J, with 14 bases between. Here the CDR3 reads CASSLPGGGTEAFF. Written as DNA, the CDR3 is TGTGCCAGCAGTCTACCTGGGGGGGGCACTGAAGCTTTCTTT.

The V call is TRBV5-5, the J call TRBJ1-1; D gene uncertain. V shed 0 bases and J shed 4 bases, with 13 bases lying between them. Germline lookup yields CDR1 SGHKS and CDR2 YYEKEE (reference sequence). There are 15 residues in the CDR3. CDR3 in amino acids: CASSLAASVSTEAFF. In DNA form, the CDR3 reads TGTGCCAGCAGCTTGGCCGCATCGGTGAGCACTGAAGCTTTCTTT.

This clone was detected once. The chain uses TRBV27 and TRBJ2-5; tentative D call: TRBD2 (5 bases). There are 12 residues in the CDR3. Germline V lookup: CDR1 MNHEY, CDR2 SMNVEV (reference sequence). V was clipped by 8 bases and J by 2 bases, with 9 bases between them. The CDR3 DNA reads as TGTGCCAGCTGGACTCCTCAAGAGACCCAGTACTTC. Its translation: CASWTPQETQYF.

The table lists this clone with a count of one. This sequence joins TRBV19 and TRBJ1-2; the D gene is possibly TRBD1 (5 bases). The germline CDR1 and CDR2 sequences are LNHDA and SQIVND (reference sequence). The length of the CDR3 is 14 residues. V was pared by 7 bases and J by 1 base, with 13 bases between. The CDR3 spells CASIGEQNNYGYTF. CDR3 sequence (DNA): TGTGCCAGTATAGGGGAACAGAATAACTATGGCTACACCTTC.

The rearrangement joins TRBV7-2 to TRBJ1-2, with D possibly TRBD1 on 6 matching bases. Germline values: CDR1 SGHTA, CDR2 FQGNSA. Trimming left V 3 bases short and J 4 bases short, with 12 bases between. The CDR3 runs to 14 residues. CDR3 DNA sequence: TGTGCCAGCAGCTTTAACAGGGTCCCCTATGGCTACACCTTC. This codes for CASSFNRVPYGYTF.

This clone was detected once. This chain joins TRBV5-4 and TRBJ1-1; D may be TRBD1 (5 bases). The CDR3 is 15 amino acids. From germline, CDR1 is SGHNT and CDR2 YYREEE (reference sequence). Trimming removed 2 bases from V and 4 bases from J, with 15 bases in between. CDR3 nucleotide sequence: TGTGCCAGCAGCTTACCTGTCGGGGGGACCACTGAAGCTTTCTTT. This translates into CASSLPVGGTTEAFF.

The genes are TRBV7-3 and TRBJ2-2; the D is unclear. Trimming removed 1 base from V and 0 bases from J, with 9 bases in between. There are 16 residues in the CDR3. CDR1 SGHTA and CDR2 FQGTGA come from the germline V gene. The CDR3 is CASSLNRQTNTGELFF. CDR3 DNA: TGTGCCAGCAGCTTAAACCGGCAAACGAACACCGGGGAGCTGTTTTTT.

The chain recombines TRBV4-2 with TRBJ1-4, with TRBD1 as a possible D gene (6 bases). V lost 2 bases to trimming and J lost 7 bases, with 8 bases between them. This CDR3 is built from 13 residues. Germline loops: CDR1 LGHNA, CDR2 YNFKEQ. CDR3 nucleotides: TGTGCCAGCAGCCAAAGGGGGGGTGAAAAACTGTTTTTT. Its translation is CASSQRGGEKLFF.

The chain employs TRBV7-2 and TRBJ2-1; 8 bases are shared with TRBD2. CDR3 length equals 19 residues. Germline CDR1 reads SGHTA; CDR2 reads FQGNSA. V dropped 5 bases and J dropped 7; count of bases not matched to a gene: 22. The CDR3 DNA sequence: TGTGCCAGCAGCCCCCGGGGGGGGGCGGTCCTGAAGATAGTGAATGAGCAGTTCTTC. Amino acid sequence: CASSPRGGAVLKIVNEQFF.

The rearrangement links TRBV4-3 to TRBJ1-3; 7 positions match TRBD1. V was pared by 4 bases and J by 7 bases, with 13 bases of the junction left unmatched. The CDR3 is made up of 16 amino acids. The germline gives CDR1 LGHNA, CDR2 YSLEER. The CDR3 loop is CASSPFARQGGNTIYF. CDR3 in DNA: TGCGCCAGCAGCCCCTTCGCCCGACAGGGAGGGAACACCATATATTTT.

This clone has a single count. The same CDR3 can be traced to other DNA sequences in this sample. CDR3 DNA: TGCAGCGTCCGGACAGGCGGCAATCAGCCCCAGCATTTT. It codes for CSVRTGGNQPQHF. This sequence joins TRBV29-1 and TRBJ1-5, with 7 bases identical to TRBD1. From germline, CDR1 is SQVTM and CDR2 ANQGSEA. CDR3 length: 13 amino acids. With V trimmed by 6 bases and J by 2 bases, 4 bases remained unmatched.

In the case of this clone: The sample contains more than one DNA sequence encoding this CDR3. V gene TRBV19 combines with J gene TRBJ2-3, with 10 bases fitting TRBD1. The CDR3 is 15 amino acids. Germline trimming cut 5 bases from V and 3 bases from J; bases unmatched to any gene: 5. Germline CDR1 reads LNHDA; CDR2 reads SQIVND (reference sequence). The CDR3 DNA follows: TGTGCCAGTAGTCGACAGGGGGCAGGAACAGATACGCAGTATTTT. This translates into CASSRQGAGTDTQYF.